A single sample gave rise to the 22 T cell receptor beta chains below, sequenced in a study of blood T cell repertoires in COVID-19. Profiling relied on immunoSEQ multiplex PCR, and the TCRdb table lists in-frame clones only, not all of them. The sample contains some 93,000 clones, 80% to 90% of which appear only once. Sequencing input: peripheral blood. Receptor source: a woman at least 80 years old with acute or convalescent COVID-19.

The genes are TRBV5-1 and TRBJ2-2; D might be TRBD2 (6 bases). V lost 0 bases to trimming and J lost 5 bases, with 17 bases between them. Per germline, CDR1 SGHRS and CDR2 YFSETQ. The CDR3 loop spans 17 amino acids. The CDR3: CASSLVVGRGRTGELFF. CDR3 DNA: TGCGCCAGCAGCTTGGTGGTAGGGCGGGGAAGAACCGGGGAGCTGTTTTTT.

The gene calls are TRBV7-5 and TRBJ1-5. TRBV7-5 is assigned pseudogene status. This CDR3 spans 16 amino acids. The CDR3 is CARSPTREPSGQPQHF. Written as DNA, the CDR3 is TGTGCCAGAAGCCCAACCAGGGAACCTAGCGGGCAGCCCCAGCATTTT.

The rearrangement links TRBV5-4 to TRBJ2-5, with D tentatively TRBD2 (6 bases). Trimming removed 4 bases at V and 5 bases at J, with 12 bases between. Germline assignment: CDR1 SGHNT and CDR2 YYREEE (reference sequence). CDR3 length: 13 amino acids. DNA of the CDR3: TGTGCCAGCAGCCTGGCGGGGACTGAGACCCAGTACTTC. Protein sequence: CASSLAGTETQYF.

As DNA, the CDR3 is TGTGCCAGCAGTGAAAGGGGCCACGAGCAGTACTTC. Amino acids: CASSERGHEQYF. V is TRBV2 and J is TRBJ2-7; the D gene is possibly TRBD1 (5 bases). V was trimmed by 2 bases and J by 5 bases, leaving 7 bases between them. Germline V CDR1 and CDR2: SNHLY, FYNNEI. This CDR3 comprises 12 residues.

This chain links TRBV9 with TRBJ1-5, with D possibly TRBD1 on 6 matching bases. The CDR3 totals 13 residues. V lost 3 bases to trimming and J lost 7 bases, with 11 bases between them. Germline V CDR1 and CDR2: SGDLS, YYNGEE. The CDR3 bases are TGTGCCAGCAGCGGGCCTCAGGGGCAGCCCCAGCATTTT. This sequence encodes CASSGPQGQPQHF.

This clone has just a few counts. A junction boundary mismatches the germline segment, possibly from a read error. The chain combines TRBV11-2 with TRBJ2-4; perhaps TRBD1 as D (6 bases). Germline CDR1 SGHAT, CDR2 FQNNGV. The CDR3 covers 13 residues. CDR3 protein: CASSFQGTNIQYF. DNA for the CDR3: TGTGCCAGCAGCTTTCAGGGGACAAACATTCAGTACTTT. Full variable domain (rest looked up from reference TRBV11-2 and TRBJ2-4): EAGVAQSPRYKIIEKRQSVAFWCNPISGHATLYWYQQILGQGPKLLIQFQNNGVVDDSQLPKDRFSAERLKGVDSTLKIQPAKLEDSAVYLCASSFQGTNIQYFGAGTRLSVL.

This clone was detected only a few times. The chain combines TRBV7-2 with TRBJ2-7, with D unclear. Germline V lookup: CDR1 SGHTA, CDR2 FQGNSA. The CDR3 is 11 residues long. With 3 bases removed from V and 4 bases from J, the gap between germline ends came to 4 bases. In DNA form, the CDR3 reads TGTGCCAGCAGCTTTATGTACGAGCAGTACTTC. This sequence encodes CASSFMYEQYF. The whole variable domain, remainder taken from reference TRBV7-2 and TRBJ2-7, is GAGVSQSPSNKVTEKGKDVELRCDPISGHTALYWYRQSLGQGLEFLIYFQGNSAPDKSGLPSDRFSAERTGGSVSTLTIQRTQQEDSAVYLCASSFMYEQYFGPGTRLTVT.

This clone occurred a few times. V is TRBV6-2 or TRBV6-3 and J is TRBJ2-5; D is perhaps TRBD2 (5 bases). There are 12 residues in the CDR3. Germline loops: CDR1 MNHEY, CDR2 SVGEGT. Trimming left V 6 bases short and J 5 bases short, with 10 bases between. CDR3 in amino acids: CASSRGLETQYF. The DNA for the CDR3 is TGTGCCAGCAGCCGCGGGCTGGAGACCCAGTACTTC.

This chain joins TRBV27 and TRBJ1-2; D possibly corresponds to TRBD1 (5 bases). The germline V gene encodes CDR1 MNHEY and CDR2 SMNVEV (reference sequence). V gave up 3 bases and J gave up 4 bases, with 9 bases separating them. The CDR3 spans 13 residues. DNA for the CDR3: TGTGCCAGCAGTTTGAGAACAGGCTATGGCTACACCTTC. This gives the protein CASSLRTGYGYTF.

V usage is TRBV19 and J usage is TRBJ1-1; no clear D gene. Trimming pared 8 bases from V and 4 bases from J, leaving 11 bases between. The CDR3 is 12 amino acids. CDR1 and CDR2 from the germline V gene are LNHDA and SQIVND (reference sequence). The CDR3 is CASSAGFTEAFF. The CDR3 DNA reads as TGTGCCAGTTCGGCAGGCTTCACTGAAGCTTTCTTT.

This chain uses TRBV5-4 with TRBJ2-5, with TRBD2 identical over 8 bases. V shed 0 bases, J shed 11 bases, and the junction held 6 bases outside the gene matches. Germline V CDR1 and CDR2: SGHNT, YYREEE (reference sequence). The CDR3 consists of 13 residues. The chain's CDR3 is CASSLGGPGGQYF. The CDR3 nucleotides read TGTGCCAGCAGCTTGGGGGGCCCGGGGGGGCAGTACTTC.

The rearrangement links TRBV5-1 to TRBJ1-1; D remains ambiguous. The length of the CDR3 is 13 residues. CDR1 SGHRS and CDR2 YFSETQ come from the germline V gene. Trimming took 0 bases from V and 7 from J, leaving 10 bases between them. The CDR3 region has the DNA TGCGCCAGCAGCTTGGTAAGCAGGAATGAAGCTTTCTTT. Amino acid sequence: CASSLVSRNEAFF. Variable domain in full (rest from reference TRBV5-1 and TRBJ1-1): KAGVTQTPRYLIKTRGQQVTLSCSPISGHRSVSWYQQTPGQGLQFLFEYFSETQRNKGNFPGRFSGRQFSNSRSEMNVSTLELGDSALYLCASSLVSRNEAFFGQGTRLTVV.

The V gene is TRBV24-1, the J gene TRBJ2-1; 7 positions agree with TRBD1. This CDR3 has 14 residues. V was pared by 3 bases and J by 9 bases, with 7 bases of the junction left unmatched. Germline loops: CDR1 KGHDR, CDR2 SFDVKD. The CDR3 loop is CATSDEGQSSEQFF. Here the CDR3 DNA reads TGTGCCACCAGTGATGAGGGACAGTCAAGTGAGCAGTTCTTC.

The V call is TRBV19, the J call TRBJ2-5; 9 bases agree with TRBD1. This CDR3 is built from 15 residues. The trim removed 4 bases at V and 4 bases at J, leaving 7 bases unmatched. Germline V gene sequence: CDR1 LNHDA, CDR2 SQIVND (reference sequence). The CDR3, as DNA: TGTGCCAGTAGTAGATTCGACAGGGGGAGAGAGACCCAGTACTTC. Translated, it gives CASSRFDRGRETQYF.

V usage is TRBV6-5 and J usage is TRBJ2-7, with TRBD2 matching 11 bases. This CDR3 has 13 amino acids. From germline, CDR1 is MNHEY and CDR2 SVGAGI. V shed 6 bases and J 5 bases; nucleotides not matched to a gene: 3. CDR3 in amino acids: CASRLAGENEQYF. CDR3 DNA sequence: TGTGCCAGCAGACTAGCGGGGGAGAACGAGCAGTACTTC.

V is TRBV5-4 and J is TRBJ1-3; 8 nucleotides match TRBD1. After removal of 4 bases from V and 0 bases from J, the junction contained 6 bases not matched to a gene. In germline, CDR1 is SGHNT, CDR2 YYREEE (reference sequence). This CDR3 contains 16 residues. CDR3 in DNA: TGTGCCAGCAGCATAGCAGGGGGCCTCTCTGGAAACACCATATATTTT. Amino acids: CASSIAGGLSGNTIYF.

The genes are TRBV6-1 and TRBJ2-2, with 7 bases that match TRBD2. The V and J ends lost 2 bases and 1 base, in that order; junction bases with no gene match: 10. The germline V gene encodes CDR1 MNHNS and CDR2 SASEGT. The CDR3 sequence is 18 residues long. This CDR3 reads CASSEKRAGDLNTGELFF. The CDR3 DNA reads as TGTGCCAGCAGTGAAAAAAGGGCGGGGGACCTGAACACCGGGGAGCTGTTTTTT.

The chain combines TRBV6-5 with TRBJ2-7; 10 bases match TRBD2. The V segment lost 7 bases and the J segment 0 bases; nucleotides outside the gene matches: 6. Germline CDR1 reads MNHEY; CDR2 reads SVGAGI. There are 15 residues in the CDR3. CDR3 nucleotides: TGTGCCAGCACGCGGACTAGCGGTTCCTCCTACGAGCAGTACTTC. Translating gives CASTRTSGSSYEQYF.

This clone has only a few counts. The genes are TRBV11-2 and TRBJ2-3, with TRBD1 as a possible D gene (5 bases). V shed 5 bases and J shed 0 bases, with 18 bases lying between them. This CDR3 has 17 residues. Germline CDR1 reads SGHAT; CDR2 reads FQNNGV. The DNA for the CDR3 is TGTGCCAGCAGCCACTACCGACGGACAACTAGCACAGATACGCAGTATTTT. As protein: CASSHYRRTTSTDTQYF.

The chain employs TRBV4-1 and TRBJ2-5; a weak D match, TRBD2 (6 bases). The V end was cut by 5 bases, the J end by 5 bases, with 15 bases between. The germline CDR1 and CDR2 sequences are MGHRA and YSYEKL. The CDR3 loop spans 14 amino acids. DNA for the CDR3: TGCGCCAGCAGCAAGCGTGGGGGACTGGAGACCCAGTACTTC. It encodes CASSKRGGLETQYF.

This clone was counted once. The CDR3 sequence is CASSSRSSGANVLTF. The CDR3 DNA sequence: TGTGCCAGCAGTTCGCGAAGCTCTGGGGCCAACGTCCTGACTTTC. The rearrangement joins TRBV27 to TRBJ2-6; D gene uncertain. The CDR3 is 15 residues long. V lost 4 bases to trimming and J lost 0 bases, with 7 bases between them. Per germline, CDR1 MNHEY and CDR2 SMNVEV (reference sequence).

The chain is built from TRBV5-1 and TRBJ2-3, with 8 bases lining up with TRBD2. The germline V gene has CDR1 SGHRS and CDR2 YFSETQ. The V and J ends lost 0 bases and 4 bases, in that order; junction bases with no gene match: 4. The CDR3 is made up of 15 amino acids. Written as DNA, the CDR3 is TGCGCCAGCAGCTTGGGTGCGGGGGGCTCAGATACGCAGTATTTT. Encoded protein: CASSLGAGGSDTQYF.